This T cell receptor beta chain was retrieved from a study of CD8+CD57+ T cells in acquired aplastic anemia. On the study more broadly: DNA per sorted CD4+ or CD8+ sample ranged roughly 0.19 to 30 ug, averaging roughly 3.5 ug. Around 10 million reads were obtained on average for healthy donor CD4+ cells.

For this clonotype: Its antigen is currently unknown. The junction departs from the called germline gene at one end, perhaps through a read error.

CDR3 length: 15 residues. From germline, CDR1 is SGHVS and CDR2 FQNEAQ. Profiles of TCR beta VDJ and CDR3 were generated from a genomic DNA template. TCRdb reanalysed the reads using MiXCR and keeps one entry per CDR3 protein. This sample yields roughly 170,000 distinct CDR3 sequences, of which around 60% are seen a single time; roughly 42% belongs to the top ten. Broader study findings: Between patients and controls, CD8+ Simpson's diversity did not vary significantly. Patients and controls shared fewer than 30 CD8+ CDR3 sequences.

The sequenced sample was sorted CD4+, CD8+, or CD8+CD57+ T cells (not recorded which) from PBMCs. The chain carries TRBV7-8 and TRBJ2-7; the match to TRBD1 covers 7 bases. The TCR was taken from a human donor in good health. The CDR3 loop reads CASSSTTGPFYERYF. The CDR3 coding sequence is TGTGCCAGCAGCTCAACGACAGGGCCCTTCTACGAGCGGTACTTC. The entire variable domain, with the rest obtained from reference TRBV7-8 and TRBJ2-7, is as follows: GAGVSQSPRYKVAKRGQDVALRCDPISGHVSLFWYQQALGQGPEFLTYFQNEAQLDKSGLPSDRFFAERPEGSVSTLKIQRTQQEDSAVYLCASSSTTGPFYERYFGPGTRLTVT.